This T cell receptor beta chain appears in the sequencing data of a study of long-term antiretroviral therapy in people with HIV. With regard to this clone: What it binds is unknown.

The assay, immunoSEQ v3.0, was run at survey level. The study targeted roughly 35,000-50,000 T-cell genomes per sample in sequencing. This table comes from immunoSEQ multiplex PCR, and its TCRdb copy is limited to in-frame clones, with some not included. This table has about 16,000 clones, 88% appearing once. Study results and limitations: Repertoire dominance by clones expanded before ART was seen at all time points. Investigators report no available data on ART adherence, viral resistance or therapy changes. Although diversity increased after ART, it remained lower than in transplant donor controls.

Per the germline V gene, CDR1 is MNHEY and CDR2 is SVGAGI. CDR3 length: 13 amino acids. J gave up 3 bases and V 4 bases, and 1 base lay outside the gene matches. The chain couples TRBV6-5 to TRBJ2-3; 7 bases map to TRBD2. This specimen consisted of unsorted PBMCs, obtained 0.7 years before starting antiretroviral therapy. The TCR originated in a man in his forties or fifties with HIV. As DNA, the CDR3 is TGTGCCAGCAGTTGGGAGGGAACAGATACGCAGTATTTT. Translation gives CASSWEGTDTQYF.